This TCR beta chain is from a study of blood T cell repertoires in COVID-19. The overall study: Donors in the United States, Italy and Spain gave samples during acute or convalescent COVID-19. In each case, the material was cDNA or gDNA derived from T cells, B-cell-depleted T cells, or PBMCs.

This CDR3 is 15 amino acids long. The V gene lost 0 bases and the J gene lost 6 bases, with 11 bases spanning the gap. Germline V lookup: CDR1 KGHSH, CDR2 LQKENI. Here immunoSEQ multiplex PCR was the method, and the copy in TCRdb shows in-frame clones only, minus some. This sample has 85,000 to 100,000 clones, with around 82% found just once. This rearrangement joins TRBV18 to TRBJ2-2; no definite D call. Specimen: peripheral blood. This receptor was taken from a man over 45 who had recovered from COVID-19. CDR3 nucleotides: TGTGCCAGCTCACCACCGTCTACTGTAGCCGGGGAGCTGTTTTTT. As protein: CASSPPSTVAGELFF.